This T cell receptor (beta chain) was found in a study of cytomegalovirus exposure and HLA in healthy donors. CDR1 MNHNS and CDR2 SASEGT come from the germline V gene. CDR3 length: 15 amino acids. V lost 0 bases to trimming and J lost 10 bases; unmatched junction nucleotides: 6. Study findings and constraints: For most TCR beta V segments, an earlier analysis put the productive rate at about 87% or about 30% of the time. Accurate prediction of HLA-A and HLA-B alleles (for most subjects) was reportedly achieved from TCR beta sequences.

Notes on this clone: Its antigen is undetermined.

The study ran its PCR with 60 Vbeta and 13 Jbeta primers. Profiling relied on immunoSEQ multiplex PCR, and the TCRdb table lists in-frame clones only, not all of them. The sample yields tens of thousands of clones, roughly 84% seen once. V is TRBV6-1 and J is TRBJ1-6, with 7 bases fitting TRBD1. The specimen sequenced was PBMCs. The clonotype comes from a man in his sixties or seventies in good health and CMV-seropositive. The CDR3: CASSEANTGESPLHF. The CDR3 DNA sequence: TGTGCCAGCAGTGAAGCAAATACAGGGGAATCACCCCTCCACTTT.